This TCR beta chain was identified during a study of blood T cell repertoires in COVID-19. For the study at large: From T cells, B-cell-depleted T cells, or PBMCs came the material, which was cDNA or gDNA.

Trimming took off 4 bases at V and 1 base at J, with 8 bases between the two ends. The CDR3 sequence is 14 residues long. Germline V gene lookup returns CDR1 KGHSY and CDR2 FQNENV. Patients from Seattle were sampled longitudinally, starting during active infection. The assay was immunoSEQ multiplex PCR, and TCRdb's table has in-frame clones only and misses some. The sample has approximately 200,000 clones, around 75% seen once. V gene TRBV16 combines with J gene TRBJ1-5, with unresolved D. The material sequenced was peripheral blood. The clonotype originates from a woman aged 40 to 50 with COVID-19, enrolled during active disease. The CDR3 reads CASSLVVSNQPQHF. CDR3 in DNA: TGTGCCAGCAGCCTTGTAGTGAGCAATCAGCCCCAGCATTTT. Filled out from reference TRBV16 and TRBJ1-5, the complete variable domain reads GEEVAQTPKHLVRGEGQKAKLYCAPIKGHSYVFWYQQVLKNEFKFLISFQNENVFDETGMPKERFSAKCLPNSPCSLEIQATKLEDSAVYFCASSLVVSNQPQHFGDGTRLSIL.